This T cell receptor beta chain was sequenced during a study of CXCR3-negative and CXCR3-positive naive CD8 T cells. CDR3 size: 16 residues. Germline loops: CDR1 SGHRS, CDR2 YFSETQ. With UMI labels, 5' RACE was used to prepare the TRB cDNA libraries. From its re-call of the 5' RACE reads, TCRdb lists each CDR3 protein once, without DNA. Its listing shows under 150,000 distinct CDR3 sequences. Of note for this clonotype: Its antigen is unidentified.

General study points: High diversity, comparable across both naive subsets, contrasted with much lower diversity in memory CD8+ cells. In CXCR3-positive naive cells, the TRB CDR3s were more hydrophobic than in CXCR3-negative naive cells.

The chain carries TRBV5-1 and TRBJ1-2; TCRdb's assignment of TRBD1 cannot be checked, as there is no DNA. The sample was naive CXCR3+ CD8+ T cells from blood. The subset was: CD45RO-CCR7+CD27+CD95- naive CD8+ T cells expressing CXCR3 (TNR3+). This receptor was obtained from a human donor in good health. Some clones in this sample may be carry-over from other donors' samples. CDR3 in amino acids: CASSLEYRPTLYGYTF.